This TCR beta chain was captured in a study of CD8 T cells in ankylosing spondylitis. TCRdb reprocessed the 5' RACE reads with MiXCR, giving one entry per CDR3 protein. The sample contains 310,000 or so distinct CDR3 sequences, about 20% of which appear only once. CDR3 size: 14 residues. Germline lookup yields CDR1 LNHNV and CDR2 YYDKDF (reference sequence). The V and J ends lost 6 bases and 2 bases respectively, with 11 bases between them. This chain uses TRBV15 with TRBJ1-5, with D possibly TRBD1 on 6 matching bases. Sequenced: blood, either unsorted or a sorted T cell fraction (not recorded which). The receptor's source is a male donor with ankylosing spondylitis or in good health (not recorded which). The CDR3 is CATRLRQGNQPQHF. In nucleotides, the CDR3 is TGTGCCACCAGACTTCGACAGGGCAATCAGCCCCAGCATTTT.